Presented here are 26 T cell receptor beta chains from one specimen sequenced in a study of T cell responses to AZD1222 COVID-19 vaccine. Libraries were prepared by immunoSEQ multiplex PCR; TCRdb keeps only in-frame clonotypes and omits some of them. Of more than 150,000 clones in the sample, 90% to 95% were seen once. This material consisted of peripheral blood, taken 28 days after the second AZD1222 dose. Receptors originate from an adult who received the AZD1222 COVID-19 vaccine.

The chain combines TRBV6-5 with TRBJ1-5; tentatively, D is TRBD1 (5 bases). Germline V gene lookup returns CDR1 MNHEY and CDR2 SVGAGI. V was shortened by 8 bases and J by 4 bases, with 15 bases between the two germline ends. The CDR3 runs 14 residues. CDR3 in amino acids: CASATAISNQPQHF. The CDR3 nucleotides read TGTGCCAGCGCGACAGCAATTTCGAATCAGCCCCAGCATTTT.

This chain links TRBV18 with TRBJ1-1; no clear D gene. The CDR3 is 14 amino acids. V was trimmed by 6 bases and J by 0 bases, leaving 11 bases between them. Germline CDR1 KGHSH, CDR2 LQKENI. The CDR3 protein is CASSSGSMNTEAFF. Here the CDR3 DNA reads TGTGCCAGCTCCTCCGGGTCCATGAACACTGAAGCTTTCTTT.

The chain couples TRBV6-5 to TRBJ2-7; D is unclear. Per the germline V gene, CDR1 is MNHEY and CDR2 is SVGAGI. The CDR3 covers 11 residues. V was cut by 5 bases and J by 7 bases, with 9 bases left in between. The DNA for the CDR3 is TGTGCCAGCAGTCGTGGACGAGAGCAGTACTTC. Protein product: CASSRGREQYF.

The count of this clone is one. This chain connects TRBV19 to TRBJ1-1; possibly TRBD1 for D (6 bases). Per the germline V gene, CDR1 is LNHDA and CDR2 is SQIVND (reference sequence). The CDR3 covers 12 residues. V lost 5 bases to trimming and J lost 10 bases, with 14 bases between them. The CDR3 DNA is TGTGCCAGTAGTGCCCCGGAAGGGGGAGCTTTCTTT. It translates to CASSAPEGGAFF.

The chain employs TRBV30 and TRBJ2-5; TRBD1 or TRBD2 may be the D gene (5 bases each). V shed 3 bases and J shed 2 bases, with 10 bases lying between them. The CDR3 covers 13 residues. Per the germline V gene, CDR1 is GTSNPN and CDR2 is SVGIG (reference sequence). The CDR3 reads CAWRGWGQETQYF. CDR3 bases: TGTGCCTGGAGAGGGTGGGGGCAAGAGACCCAGTACTTC. Drawing the rest from reference TRBV30 and TRBJ2-5, the complete variable domain is SQTIHQWPATLVQPVGSPLSLECTVEGTSNPNLYWYRQAAGRGLQLLFYSVGIGQISSEVPQNLSASRPQDRQFILSSKKLLLSDSGFYLCAWRGWGQETQYFGPGTRLLVL.

The rearrangement links TRBV25-1 to TRBJ2-7; D uncertain. The CDR3 totals 12 residues. Germline V gives CDR1 MGHDK, CDR2 SYGVNS. V was pared by 5 bases and J by 3 bases, with 8 bases between. CDR3 amino acids: CASSRVDYEQYF. The CDR3 bases are TGTGCCAGCAGTAGGGTGGACTACGAGCAGTACTTC.

The gene calls are TRBV5-1 and TRBJ1-2; D may be TRBD1 (5 bases). The V end was cut by 0 bases, the J end by 8 bases, with 14 bases between. CDR3 length: 14 residues. Looked up from germline, CDR1 is SGHRS and CDR2 is YFSETQ. The CDR3 protein is CASSLGRAEDGYTF. The CDR3 DNA is TGCGCCAGCAGCTTGGGCAGGGCGGAGGACGGCTACACCTTC.

This chain links TRBV30 with TRBJ2-7, with TRBD2 matching over 9 bases. CDR3 length: 16 amino acids. Germline CDR1 is GTSNPN and CDR2 is SVGIG (reference sequence). With 0 bases clipped from V and 0 bases from J, the junction kept 6 bases outside the gene matches. Written as DNA, the CDR3 is TGTGCCTGGAGTGTATTTGGGCGGGAGGGCTCCTACGAGCAGTACTTC. Amino acids: CAWSVFGREGSYEQYF.

This sequence joins TRBV7-2 and TRBJ2-7; D gene unclear. Germline values: CDR1 SGHTA, CDR2 FQGNSA. The CDR3 contains 11 residues. V lost 2 bases, J lost 3 bases, and 2 bases lay in between. The CDR3 coding sequence is TGTGCCAGCAGCTTATTCTACGAGCAGTACTTC. It codes for CASSLFYEQYF.

This clone has only a few counts. The genes are TRBV6-5 and TRBJ1-2; D is undetermined. This CDR3 region has 13 residues. V lost 6 bases and J 0 bases, leaving 8 bases between the germline ends. In germline, CDR1 is MNHEY, CDR2 SVGAGI. The chain's CDR3 is CASRQSANYGYTF. In nucleotides, the CDR3 is TGTGCCAGCAGACAGTCAGCTAACTATGGCTACACCTTC.

This sequence joins TRBV30 and TRBJ1-6, with 9 positions matching TRBD1. CDR3 length equals 14 residues. V was pared by 5 bases and J by 10 bases, with 9 bases of the junction left unmatched. Germline assignment: CDR1 GTSNPN and CDR2 SVGIG (reference sequence). Written as DNA, the CDR3 is TGTGCCTGGGCCTTGGGGACAGGGTCGTCACCCCTCCACTTT. Translation gives CAWALGTGSSPLHF.

Written as DNA, the CDR3 is TGTGCCAGCAAAGAGGGGGGAATGAACACTGAAGCTTTCTTT. This gives the protein CASKEGGMNTEAFF. The chain joins TRBV6-5 to TRBJ1-1, with D possibly matching TRBD1 (6 bases). The CDR3 contains 14 residues. Germline V lookup: CDR1 MNHEY, CDR2 SVGAGI. V lost 7 bases to trimming and J lost 0 bases, with 12 bases between them.

This chain joins TRBV4-1 and TRBJ2-3; D not certain. V lost 1 base to trimming and J lost 4 bases, with 15 bases between them. This CDR3 contains 16 residues. Germline CDR1 is MGHRA and CDR2 is YSYEKL. The CDR3 region is CASSQVSVGAPDTQYF. The CDR3 DNA is TGCGCCAGCAGCCAAGTTTCGGTTGGAGCTCCAGATACGCAGTATTTT.

The genes are TRBV30 and TRBJ2-1; 7 nucleotides align to TRBD2. The germline CDR1 and CDR2 sequences are GTSNPN and SVGIG (reference sequence). The length of the CDR3 is 15 residues. V trimming: 2 bases; J trimming: 0 bases; junction bases outside the gene matches: 4. CDR3 region: CAWSLKRGSYNEQFF. In nucleotides, the CDR3 is TGTGCCTGGAGTCTTAAGCGGGGCTCCTACAATGAGCAGTTCTTC.

The chain has TRBV9 and TRBJ1-3; tentatively, D is TRBD1 (6 bases). Germline V CDR1 and CDR2: SGDLS, YYNGEE. This CDR3 comprises 15 residues. Trimming took off 2 bases at V and 7 bases at J, with 16 bases between the two ends. The CDR3 reads CASSVDPGHGNTIYF. The CDR3 DNA reads as TGTGCCAGCAGCGTGGACCCGGGACACGGCAACACCATATATTTT.

The rearrangement uses TRBV28 and TRBJ2-7; D not certain. Trimming pared 1 base from V and 0 bases from J, leaving 4 bases between. The CDR3 loop spans 13 amino acids. The V gene's germline CDR1 is MDHEN and CDR2 SYDVKM. The CDR3 DNA reads TGTGCCAGCAGTTTATTTAGCTCCTACGAGCAGTACTTC. Protein: CASSLFSSYEQYF.

The chain employs TRBV5-1 and TRBJ2-2, with TRBD2 matching 8 bases. The V gene's germline CDR1 is SGHRS and CDR2 YFSETQ. The ends lost 0 bases at V and 4 bases at J; junction bases unmatched: 8. This CDR3 comprises 17 residues. The DNA for the CDR3 is TGCGCCAGCAGCTTGGGCGGGCTACTAGCGGTCACCGGGGAGCTGTTTTTT. It is translated as CASSLGGLLAVTGELFF.

The genes are TRBV2 and TRBJ1-1, with 10 positions matching TRBD1. CDR1 and CDR2 (germline): SNHLY, FYNNEI. Trimming cost V 5 bases and J 1 base; bases outside gene matches: 7. CDR3 length: 16 amino acids. CDR3 region: CASSPGTGAGNTEAFF. CDR3 nucleotide sequence: TGTGCCAGCAGTCCCGGGACAGGGGCGGGGAACACTGAAGCTTTCTTT.

The rearrangement joins TRBV4-1 to TRBJ1-2, with D possibly TRBD1 on 6 matching bases. Trimming stripped 1 base from V and 4 bases from J, with 16 bases between. Germline V lookup: CDR1 MGHRA, CDR2 YSYEKL. This CDR3 region has 16 residues. The CDR3, as DNA: TGCGCCAGCAGCCAAGGGGGAGGCAGGGGAGCCTATGGCTACACCTTC. Translating gives CASSQGGGRGAYGYTF.

This rearrangement joins TRBV4-1 to TRBJ2-7; 9 positions agree with TRBD1. V lost 2 bases, J lost 4 bases, and 6 bases stayed unmatched. The CDR3 runs to 15 residues. CDR1 and CDR2 from the germline V gene are MGHRA and YSYEKL. The CDR3 loop is CASSQQQGARYEQYF. CDR3 sequence (DNA): TGCGCCAGCAGCCAACAACAGGGGGCGAGATACGAGCAGTACTTC.

This sequence joins TRBV30 and TRBJ2-7; no clear D. The CDR3 length is 12 residues. V was clipped by 0 bases and J by 3 bases, with 6 bases between them. CDR1 and CDR2 from the germline V gene are GTSNPN and SVGIG (reference sequence). The CDR3 region is CAWSVWSYEQYF. As DNA, the CDR3 is TGTGCCTGGAGTGTATGGAGCTACGAGCAGTACTTC.

The chain links TRBV30 to TRBJ2-7; D call uncertain. V was shortened by 1 base and J by 6 bases, with 7 bases between the two germline ends. This CDR3 comprises 11 residues. Germline loops: CDR1 GTSNPN, CDR2 SVGIG (reference sequence). This CDR3 is CAWSGLGEQYF. The CDR3 coding sequence is TGTGCCTGGAGTGGTTTAGGCGAGCAGTACTTC.

This chain links TRBV7-6 with TRBJ2-2; possible D gene TRBD2, 5 bases. CDR3 length: 15 residues. CDR1 is SGHVS, CDR2 FNYEAQ, per germline. V lost 7 bases, J lost 6 bases, and 18 bases lay in between. CDR3 DNA: TGTGCCAGCACCCAATCGGTGAGCGGCGCCGGGGAGCTGTTTTTT. Translation: CASTQSVSGAGELFF. The full variable domain, rest sourced from reference TRBV7-6 and TRBJ2-2, is GAGVSQSPRYKVTKRGQDVALRCDPISGHVSLYWYRQALGQGPEFLTYFNYEAQQDKSGLPNDRFSAERPEGSISTLTIQRTEQRDSAMYRCASTQSVSGAGELFFGEGSRLTVL.

This sequence joins TRBV5-6 and TRBJ2-7; D is ambiguous. V was pared by 0 bases and J by 6 bases, with 13 bases between. The CDR3 totals 14 residues. Germline V gene data show CDR1 as SGHDT and CDR2 as YYEEEE. CDR3 DNA sequence: TGTGCCAGCAGCTTGGCCGAAAAGGGCTTCGAGCAGTACTTC. It encodes CASSLAEKGFEQYF. Full variable domain (rest looked up from reference TRBV5-6 and TRBJ2-7): DAGVTQSPTHLIKTRGQQVTLRCSPKSGHDTVSWYQQALGQGPQFIFQYYEEEERQRGNFPDRFSGHQFPNYSSELNVNALLLGDSALYLCASSLAEKGFEQYFGPGTRLTVT.

V is TRBV18 and J is TRBJ1-2; the D is unclear. This CDR3 comprises 13 residues. The V end lost 3 bases, the J end lost 1 base, and 6 bases lay between the germline ends. Per germline, CDR1 KGHSH and CDR2 LQKENI. CDR3 residues: CASSPPGNYGYTF. CDR3 nucleotides: TGTGCCAGCTCACCCCCGGGTAACTATGGCTACACCTTC.

The gene calls are TRBV6-5 and TRBJ1-2; D possibly corresponds to TRBD1 (6 bases). The V gene's germline CDR1 is MNHEY and CDR2 SVGAGI. Deletions cut 5 bases from V and 4 bases from J, with 11 bases between. This CDR3 is built from 13 residues. CDR3 region: CASSQTGLYGYTF. The CDR3 nucleotides are TGTGCCAGCAGTCAGACAGGACTCTATGGCTACACCTTC.